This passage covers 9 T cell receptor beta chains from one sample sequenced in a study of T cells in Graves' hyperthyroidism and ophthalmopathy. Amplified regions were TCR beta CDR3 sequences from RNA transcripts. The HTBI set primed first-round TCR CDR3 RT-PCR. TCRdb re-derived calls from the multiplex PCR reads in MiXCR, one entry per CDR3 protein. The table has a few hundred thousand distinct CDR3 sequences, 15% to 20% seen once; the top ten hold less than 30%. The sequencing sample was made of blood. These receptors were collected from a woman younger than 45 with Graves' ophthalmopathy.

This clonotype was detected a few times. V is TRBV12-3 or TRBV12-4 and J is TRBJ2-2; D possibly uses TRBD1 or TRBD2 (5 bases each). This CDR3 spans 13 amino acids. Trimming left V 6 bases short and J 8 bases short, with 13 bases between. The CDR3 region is CASSRDPGGELFF. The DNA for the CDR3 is TGTGCCAGCAGCCGGGACCCAGGGGGGGAGCTGTTTTTT.

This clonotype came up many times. The CDR3 sequence is CASSQAATSYEQYF. The CDR3 nucleotides are TGTGCCAGCAGCCAAGCCGCGACCTCCTACGAGCAGTACTTC. The chain recombines TRBV3-1 with TRBJ2-7; no reliable D call. V dropped 1 base and J dropped 0 bases, with 7 bases sitting between them. The germline V gene has CDR1 LGHDT and CDR2 YNNKEL (reference sequence). The CDR3 is 14 amino acids.

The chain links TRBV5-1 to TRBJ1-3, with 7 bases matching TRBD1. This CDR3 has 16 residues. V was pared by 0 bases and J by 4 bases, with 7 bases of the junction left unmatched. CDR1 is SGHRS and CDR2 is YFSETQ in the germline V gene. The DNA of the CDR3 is TGCGCCAGCAGCTTGGGGAACAGGGGACTGGGAAACACCATATATTTT. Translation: CASSLGNRGLGNTIYF.

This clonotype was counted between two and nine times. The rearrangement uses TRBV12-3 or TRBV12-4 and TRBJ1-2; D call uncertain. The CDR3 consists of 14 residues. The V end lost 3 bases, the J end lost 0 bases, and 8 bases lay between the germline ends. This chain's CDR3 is CASSFQSPNYGYTF. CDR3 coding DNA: TGTGCCAGCAGTTTCCAGAGCCCTAACTATGGCTACACCTTC.

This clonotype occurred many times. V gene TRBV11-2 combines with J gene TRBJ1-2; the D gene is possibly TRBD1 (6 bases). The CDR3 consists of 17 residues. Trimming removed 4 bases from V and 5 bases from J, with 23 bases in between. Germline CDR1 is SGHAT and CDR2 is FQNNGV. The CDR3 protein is CASSSPGQPTDVYGYTF. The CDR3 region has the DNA TGTGCCAGCAGCTCCCCCGGACAGCCCACCGACGTATATGGCTACACCTTC.

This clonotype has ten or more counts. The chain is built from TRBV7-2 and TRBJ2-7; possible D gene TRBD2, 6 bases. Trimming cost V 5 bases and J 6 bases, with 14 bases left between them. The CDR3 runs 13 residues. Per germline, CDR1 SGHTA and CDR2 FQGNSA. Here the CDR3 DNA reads TGTGCCAGCAGCCAAAACGGGGGTCGCGAGCAGTACTTC. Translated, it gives CASSQNGGREQYF. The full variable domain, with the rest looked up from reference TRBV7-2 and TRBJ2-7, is GAGVSQSPSNKVTEKGKDVELRCDPISGHTALYWYRQSLGQGLEFLIYFQGNSAPDKSGLPSDRFSAERTGGSVSTLTIQRTQQEDSAVYLCASSQNGGREQYFGPGTRLTVT.

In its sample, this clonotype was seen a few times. DNA for the CDR3: TGCAGTGCTATGAAGGGAGAAGATACGCAGTATTTT. This gives the protein CSAMKGEDTQYF. This chain joins TRBV20-1 and TRBJ2-3, with a tentative D call TRBD2 (5 bases). CDR1 is DFQATT and CDR2 is SNEGSKA in the germline V gene (reference sequence). V was cut by 4 bases and J by 5 bases, with 10 bases left in between. CDR3 size: 12 residues.

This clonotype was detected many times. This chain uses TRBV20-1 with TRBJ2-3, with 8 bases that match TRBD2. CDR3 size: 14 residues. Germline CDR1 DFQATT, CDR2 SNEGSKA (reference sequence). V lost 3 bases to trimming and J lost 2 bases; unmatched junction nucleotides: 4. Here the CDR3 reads CSASERGPTDTQYF. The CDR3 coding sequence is TGCAGTGCTAGCGAGCGGGGGCCCACAGATACGCAGTATTTT.

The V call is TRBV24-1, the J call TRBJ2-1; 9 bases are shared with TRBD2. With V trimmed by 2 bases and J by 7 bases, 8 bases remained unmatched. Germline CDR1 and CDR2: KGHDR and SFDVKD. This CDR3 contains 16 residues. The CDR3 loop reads CATSDYGGRDQNEQFF. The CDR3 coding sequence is TGTGCCACCAGTGATTATGGCGGGAGGGATCAGAATGAGCAGTTCTTC.